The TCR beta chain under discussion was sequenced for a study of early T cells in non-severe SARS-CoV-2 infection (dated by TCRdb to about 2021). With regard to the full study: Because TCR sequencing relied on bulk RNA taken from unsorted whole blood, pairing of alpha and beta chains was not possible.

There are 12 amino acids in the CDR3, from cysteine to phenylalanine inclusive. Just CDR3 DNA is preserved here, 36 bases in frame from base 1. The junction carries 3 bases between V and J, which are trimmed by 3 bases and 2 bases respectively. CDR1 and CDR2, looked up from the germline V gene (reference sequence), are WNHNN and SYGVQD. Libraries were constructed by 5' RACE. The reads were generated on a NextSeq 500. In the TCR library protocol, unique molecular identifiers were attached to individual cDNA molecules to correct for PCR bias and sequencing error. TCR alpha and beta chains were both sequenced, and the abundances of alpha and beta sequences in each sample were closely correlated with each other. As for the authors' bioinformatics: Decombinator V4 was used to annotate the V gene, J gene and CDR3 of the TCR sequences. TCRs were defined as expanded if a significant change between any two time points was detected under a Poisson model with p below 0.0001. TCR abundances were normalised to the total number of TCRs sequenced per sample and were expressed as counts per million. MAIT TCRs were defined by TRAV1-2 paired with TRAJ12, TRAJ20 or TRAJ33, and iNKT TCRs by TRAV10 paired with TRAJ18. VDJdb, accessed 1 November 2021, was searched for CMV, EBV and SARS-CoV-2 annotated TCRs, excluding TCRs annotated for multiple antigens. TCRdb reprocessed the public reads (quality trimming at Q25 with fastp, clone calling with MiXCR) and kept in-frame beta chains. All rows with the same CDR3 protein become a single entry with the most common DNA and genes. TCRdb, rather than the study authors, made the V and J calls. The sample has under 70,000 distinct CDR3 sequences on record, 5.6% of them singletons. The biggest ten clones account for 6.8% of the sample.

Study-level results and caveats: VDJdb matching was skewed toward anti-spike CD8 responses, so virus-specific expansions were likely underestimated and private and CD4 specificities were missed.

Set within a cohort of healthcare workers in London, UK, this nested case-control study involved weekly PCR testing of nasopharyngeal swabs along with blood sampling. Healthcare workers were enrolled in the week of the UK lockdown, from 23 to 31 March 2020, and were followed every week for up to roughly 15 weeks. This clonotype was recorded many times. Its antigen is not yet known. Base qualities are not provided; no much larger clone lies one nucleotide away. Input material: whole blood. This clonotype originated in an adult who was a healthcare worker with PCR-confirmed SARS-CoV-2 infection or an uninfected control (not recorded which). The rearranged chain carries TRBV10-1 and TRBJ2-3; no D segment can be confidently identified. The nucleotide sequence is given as TGCGCCAGCAGTGACCCCACAGATACGCAGTATTTT. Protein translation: CASSDPTDTQYF.